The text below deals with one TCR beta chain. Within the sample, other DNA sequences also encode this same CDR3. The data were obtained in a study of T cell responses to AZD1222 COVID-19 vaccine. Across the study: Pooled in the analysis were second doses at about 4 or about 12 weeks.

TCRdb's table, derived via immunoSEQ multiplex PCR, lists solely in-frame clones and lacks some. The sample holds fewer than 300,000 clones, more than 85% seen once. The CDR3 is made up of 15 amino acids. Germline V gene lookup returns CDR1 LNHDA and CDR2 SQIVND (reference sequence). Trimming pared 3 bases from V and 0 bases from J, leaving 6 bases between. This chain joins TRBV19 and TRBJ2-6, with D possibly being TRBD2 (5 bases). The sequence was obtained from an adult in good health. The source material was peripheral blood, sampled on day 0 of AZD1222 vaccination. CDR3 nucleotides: TGTGCCAGTAGTATTGGGAGCTCTGGGGCCAACGTCCTGACTTTC. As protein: CASSIGSSGANVLTF.